The source of this T cell receptor (beta chain) is a study of radiotherapy plus CTLA-4 blockade in lung cancer. Study findings and constraints: Interferon-beta and early blood T cell clone dynamics reportedly predicted response best.

As concerns this clone: Its antigen is currently unknown.

The repertoire was sequenced with immunoSEQ multiplex PCR; TCRdb's copy has only in-frame clones and lacks some. The repertoire holds about 32,000 clones, with roughly 77% as singletons. The germline gives CDR1 MNHEY, CDR2 SVGAGI. This CDR3 region has 14 residues. This clonotype was obtained from a human donor with non-small cell lung cancer that progressed on radiotherapy plus ipilimumab. This material consisted of peripheral blood, taken from a patient treated with radiotherapy plus ipilimumab. The chain couples TRBV6-5 to TRBJ2-5, with 7 bases lining up with TRBD2. Matching the DNA end better, TRBJ2-7 makes the J call doubtful. DNA of the CDR3: TGTGCCAGCAGAGGACTAGGTGAAGCGTACGAGCAGTACTTC. Translated, it gives CASRGLGEAYEQYF.